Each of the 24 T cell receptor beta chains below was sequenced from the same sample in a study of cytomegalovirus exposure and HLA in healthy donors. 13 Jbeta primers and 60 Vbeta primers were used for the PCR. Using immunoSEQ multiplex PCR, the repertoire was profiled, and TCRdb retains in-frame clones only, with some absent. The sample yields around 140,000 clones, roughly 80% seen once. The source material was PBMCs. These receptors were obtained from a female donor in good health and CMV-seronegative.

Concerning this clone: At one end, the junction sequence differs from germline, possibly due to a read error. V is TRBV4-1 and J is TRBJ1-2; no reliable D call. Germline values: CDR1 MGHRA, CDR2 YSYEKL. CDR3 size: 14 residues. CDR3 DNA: TGCGCCAGCAGCCAAGCGACGGAGAACTATGGCTACCCCTTC. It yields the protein CASSQATENYGYPF.

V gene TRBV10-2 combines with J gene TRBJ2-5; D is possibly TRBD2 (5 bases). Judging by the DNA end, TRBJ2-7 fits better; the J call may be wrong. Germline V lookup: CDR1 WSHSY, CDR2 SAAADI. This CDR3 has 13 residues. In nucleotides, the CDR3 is TGCGCCAGCAGTGTATCGGGGTCCTACGAGCAGTACTTC. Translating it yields CASSVSGSYEQYF.

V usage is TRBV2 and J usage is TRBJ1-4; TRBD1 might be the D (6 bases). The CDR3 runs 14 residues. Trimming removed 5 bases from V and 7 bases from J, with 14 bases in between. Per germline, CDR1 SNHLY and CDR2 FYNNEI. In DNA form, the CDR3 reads TGTGCCAGCAGTAAAACAGGGACACCTGAAAAACTGTTTTTT. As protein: CASSKTGTPEKLFF.

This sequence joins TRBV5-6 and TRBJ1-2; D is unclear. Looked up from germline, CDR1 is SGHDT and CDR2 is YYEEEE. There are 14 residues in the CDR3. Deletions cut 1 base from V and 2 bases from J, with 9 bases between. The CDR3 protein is CASSLIGQNYGYTF. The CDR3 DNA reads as TGTGCCAGCAGCTTGATTGGGCAGAACTATGGCTACACCTTC.

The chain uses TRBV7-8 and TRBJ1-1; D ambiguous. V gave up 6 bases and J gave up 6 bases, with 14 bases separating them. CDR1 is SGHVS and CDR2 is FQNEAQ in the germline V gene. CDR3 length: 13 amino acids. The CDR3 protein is CASRPAGSAEAFF. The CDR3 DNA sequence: TGTGCCAGCAGACCCGCGGGTAGCGCTGAAGCTTTCTTT.

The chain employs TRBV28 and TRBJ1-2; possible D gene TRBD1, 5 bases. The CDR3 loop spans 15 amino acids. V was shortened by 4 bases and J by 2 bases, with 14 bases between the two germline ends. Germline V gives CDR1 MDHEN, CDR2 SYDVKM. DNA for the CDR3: TGTGCCAGCAGTTCCCCGCGACAGAGCAACTATGGCTACACCTTC. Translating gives CASSSPRQSNYGYTF.

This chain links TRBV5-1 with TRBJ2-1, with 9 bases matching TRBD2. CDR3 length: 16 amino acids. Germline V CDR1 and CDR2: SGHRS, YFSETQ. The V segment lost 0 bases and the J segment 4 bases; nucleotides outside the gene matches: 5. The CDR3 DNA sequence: TGCGCCAGCAGCTTGGAGCGGGGGGCGGGTTACAATGAGCAGTTCTTC. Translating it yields CASSLERGAGYNEQFF.

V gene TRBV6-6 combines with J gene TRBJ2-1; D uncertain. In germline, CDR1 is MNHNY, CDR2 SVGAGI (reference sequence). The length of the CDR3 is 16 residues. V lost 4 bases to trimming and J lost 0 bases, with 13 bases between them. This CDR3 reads CASSSVWSSSYNEQFF. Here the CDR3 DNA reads TGTGCCAGCAGTTCGGTCTGGTCTAGCTCCTACAATGAGCAGTTCTTC.

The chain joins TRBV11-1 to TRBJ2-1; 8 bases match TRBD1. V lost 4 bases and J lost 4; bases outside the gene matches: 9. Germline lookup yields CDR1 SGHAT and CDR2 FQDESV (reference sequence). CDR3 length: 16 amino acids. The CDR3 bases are TGTGCCAGCAGCTCGGACAGGGACGTATCTTACAATGAGCAGTTCTTC. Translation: CASSSDRDVSYNEQFF.

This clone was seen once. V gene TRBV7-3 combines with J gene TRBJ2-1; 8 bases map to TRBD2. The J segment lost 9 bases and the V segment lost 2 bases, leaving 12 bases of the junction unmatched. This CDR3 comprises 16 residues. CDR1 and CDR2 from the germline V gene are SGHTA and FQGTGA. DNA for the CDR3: TGTGCCAGCAGCTTATTGCCAGCGGGAGAAATTAGTGAGCAGTTCTTC. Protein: CASSLLPAGEISEQFF.

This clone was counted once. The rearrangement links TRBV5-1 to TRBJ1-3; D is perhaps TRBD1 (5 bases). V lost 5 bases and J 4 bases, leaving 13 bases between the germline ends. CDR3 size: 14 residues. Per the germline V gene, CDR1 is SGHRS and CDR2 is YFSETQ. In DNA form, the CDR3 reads TGCGCCAGCAGACTTACAGGCGACGGAAACACCATATATTTT. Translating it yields CASRLTGDGNTIYF. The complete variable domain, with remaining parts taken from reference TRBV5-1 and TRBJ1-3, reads KAGVTQTPRYLIKTRGQQVTLSCSPISGHRSVSWYQQTPGQGLQFLFEYFSETQRNKGNFPGRFSGRQFSNSRSEMNVSTLELGDSALYLCASRLTGDGNTIYFGEGSWLTVV.

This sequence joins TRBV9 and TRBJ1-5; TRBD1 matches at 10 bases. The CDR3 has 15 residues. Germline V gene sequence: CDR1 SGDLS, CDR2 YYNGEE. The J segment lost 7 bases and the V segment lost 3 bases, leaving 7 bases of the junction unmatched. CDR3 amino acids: CASSGSLDRGQPQHF. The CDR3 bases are TGTGCCAGCAGCGGAAGCCTGGACAGGGGGCAGCCCCAGCATTTT.

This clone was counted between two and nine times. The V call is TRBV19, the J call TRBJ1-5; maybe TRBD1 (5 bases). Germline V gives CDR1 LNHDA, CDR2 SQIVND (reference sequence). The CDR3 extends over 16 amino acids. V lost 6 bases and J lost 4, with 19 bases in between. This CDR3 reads CASSHTPPDKNQPQHF. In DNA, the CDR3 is TGTGCCAGTAGCCACACCCCACCGGACAAGAATCAGCCCCAGCATTTT. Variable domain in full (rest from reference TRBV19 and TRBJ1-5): DGGITQSPKYLFRKEGQNVTLSCEQNLNHDAMYWYRQDPGQGLRLIYYSQIVNDFQKGDIAEGYSVSREKKESFPLTVTSAQKNPTAFYLCASSHTPPDKNQPQHFGDGTRLSIL.

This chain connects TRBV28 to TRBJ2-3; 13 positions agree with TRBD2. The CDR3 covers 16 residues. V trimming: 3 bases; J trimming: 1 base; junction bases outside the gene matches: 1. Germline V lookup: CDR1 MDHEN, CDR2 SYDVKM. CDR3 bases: TGTGCCAGCAGTTTTGGACTAGCGGGAGGCACAGATACGCAGTATTTT. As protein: CASSFGLAGGTDTQYF.

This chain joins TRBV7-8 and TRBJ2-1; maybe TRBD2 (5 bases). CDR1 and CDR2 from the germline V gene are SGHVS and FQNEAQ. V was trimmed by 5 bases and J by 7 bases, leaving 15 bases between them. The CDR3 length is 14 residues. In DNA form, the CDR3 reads TGTGCCAGCAGCGAGAGAGTAAGGGAGAATGAGCAGTTCTTC. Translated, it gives CASSERVRENEQFF. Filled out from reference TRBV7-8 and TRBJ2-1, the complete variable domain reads GAGVSQSPRYKVAKRGQDVALRCDPISGHVSLFWYQQALGQGPEFLTYFQNEAQLDKSGLPSDRFFAERPEGSVSTLKIQRTQQEDSAVYLCASSERVRENEQFFGPGTRLTVL.

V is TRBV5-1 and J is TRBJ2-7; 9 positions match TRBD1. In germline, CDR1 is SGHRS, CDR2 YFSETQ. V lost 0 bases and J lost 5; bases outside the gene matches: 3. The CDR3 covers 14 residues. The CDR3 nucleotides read TGCGCCAGCAGCTTGGGGTGGACAGGGGACGAGCAGTACTTC. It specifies CASSLGWTGDEQYF. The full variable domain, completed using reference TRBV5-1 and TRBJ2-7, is KAGVTQTPRYLIKTRGQQVTLSCSPISGHRSVSWYQQTPGQGLQFLFEYFSETQRNKGNFPGRFSGRQFSNSRSEMNVSTLELGDSALYLCASSLGWTGDEQYFGPGTRLTVT.

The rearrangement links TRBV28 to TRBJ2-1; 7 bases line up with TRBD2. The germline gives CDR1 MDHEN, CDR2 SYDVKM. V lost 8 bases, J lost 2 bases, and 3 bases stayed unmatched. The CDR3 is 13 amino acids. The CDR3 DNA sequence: TGTGCCAGCCGTAGCGGGCCCTACAATGAGCAGTTCTTC. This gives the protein CASRSGPYNEQFF.

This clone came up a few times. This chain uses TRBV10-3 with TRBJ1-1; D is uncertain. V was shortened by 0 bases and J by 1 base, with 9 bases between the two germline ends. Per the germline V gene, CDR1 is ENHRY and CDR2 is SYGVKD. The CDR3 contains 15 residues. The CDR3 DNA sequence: TGTGCCATCAGTGAGTCGACACGACGGAACACTGAAGCTTTCTTT. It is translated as CAISESTRRNTEAFF.

CDR3 sequence: CASSPRGDTSFYGYTF. The CDR3 DNA is TGTGCCAGCAGTCCCCGGGGGGACACCTCGTTCTATGGCTACACCTTC. The chain links TRBV27 to TRBJ1-2; TRBD1 might be the D (6 bases). The CDR3 is made up of 16 amino acids. The V end lost 5 bases, the J end lost 4 bases, and 20 bases lay between the germline ends. In germline, CDR1 is MNHEY, CDR2 SMNVEV (reference sequence).

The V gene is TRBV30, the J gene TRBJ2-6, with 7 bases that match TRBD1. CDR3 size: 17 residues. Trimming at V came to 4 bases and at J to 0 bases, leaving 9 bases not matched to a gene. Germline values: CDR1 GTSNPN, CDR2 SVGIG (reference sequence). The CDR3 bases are TGTGCCTGGAACCGGGACAGTTTTTTCTCTGGGGCCAACGTCCTGACTTTC. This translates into CAWNRDSFFSGANVLTF.

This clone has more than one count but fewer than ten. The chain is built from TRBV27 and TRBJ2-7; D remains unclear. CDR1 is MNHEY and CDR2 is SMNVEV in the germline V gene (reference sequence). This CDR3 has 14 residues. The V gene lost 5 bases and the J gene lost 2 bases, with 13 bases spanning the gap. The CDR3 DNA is TGTGCCAGCAGTCCCTCGATCGGTCCCTACGAGCAGTACTTC. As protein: CASSPSIGPYEQYF.

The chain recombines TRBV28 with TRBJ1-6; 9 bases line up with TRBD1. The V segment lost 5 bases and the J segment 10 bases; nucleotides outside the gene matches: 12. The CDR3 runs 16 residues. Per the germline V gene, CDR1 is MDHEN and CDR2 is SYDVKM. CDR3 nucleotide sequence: TGTGCCAGCAGTGCGCACGAGGGACAGGGACACTCACCCCTCCACTTT. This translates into CASSAHEGQGHSPLHF.

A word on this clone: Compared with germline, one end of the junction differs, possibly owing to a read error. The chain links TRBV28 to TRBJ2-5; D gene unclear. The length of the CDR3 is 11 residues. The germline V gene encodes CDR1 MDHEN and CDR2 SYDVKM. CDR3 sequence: CASSLWRTQYF. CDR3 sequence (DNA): TGTGCCAGCAGTCTATGGAGGACCCAGTACTTC. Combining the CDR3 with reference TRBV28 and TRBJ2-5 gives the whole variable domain DVKVTQSSRYLVKRTGEKVFLECVQDMDHENMFWYRQDPGLGLRLIYFSYDVKMKEKGDIPEGYSVSREKKERFSLILESASTNQTSMYLCASSLWRTQYFGPGTRLLVL.

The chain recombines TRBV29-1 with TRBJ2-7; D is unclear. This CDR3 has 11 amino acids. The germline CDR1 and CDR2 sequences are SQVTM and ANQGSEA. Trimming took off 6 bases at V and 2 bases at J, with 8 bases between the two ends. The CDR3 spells CSVSETYEQYF. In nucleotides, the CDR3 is TGCAGCGTGTCAGAAACCTACGAGCAGTACTTC.